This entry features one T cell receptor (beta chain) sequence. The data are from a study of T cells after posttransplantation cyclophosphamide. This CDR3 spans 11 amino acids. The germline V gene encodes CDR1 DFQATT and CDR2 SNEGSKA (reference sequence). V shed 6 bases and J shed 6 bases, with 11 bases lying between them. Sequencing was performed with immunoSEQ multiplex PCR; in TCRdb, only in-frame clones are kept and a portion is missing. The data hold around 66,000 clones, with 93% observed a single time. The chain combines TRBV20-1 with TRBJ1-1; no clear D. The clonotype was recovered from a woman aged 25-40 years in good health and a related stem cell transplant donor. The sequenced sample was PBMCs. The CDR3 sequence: CSASPKAEAFF. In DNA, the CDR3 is TGCAGTGCCAGCCCCAAGGCTGAAGCTTTCTTT.